This is a list of T cell receptor beta chains from one sample in a study of technical replicates of blood from several donors. TCRdb's table, derived via immunoSEQ multiplex PCR, lists solely in-frame clones and lacks some. The repertoire has approximately 60,000 clones, just under 90% of them found once; the top ten carry more than 4%. Sequenced: PBMCs. The receptors originated from a human donor in good health. Some clones in this sample may be carry-over from other donors' samples. Both conserved end residues are part of each CDR3. D genes are given only for firm matches. Rows may omit the clone size; those that give it use once, few, many or a size class.

D gene	clone size	CDR3 length	V gene	J gene	CDR3 protein	CDR3 DNA
-	-	14	TRBV5-1	TRBJ2-5	CASSLDHGGETQYF	TGCGCCAGCAGCTTGGACCATGGGGGGGAGACCCAGTACTTC
TRBD2	-	17	TRBV7-9	TRBJ2-1	CASSLGLLAGREGEQFF	TGTGCCAGCAGCTTAGGGCTCCTAGCGGGCAGAGAGGGTGAGCAGTTCTTC
-	-	12	TRBV28	TRBJ1-2	CASSRGNYGYTF	TGTGCCAGCAGTCGCGGGAACTATGGCTACACCTTC
-	-	14	TRBV5-1	TRBJ2-5	CASSFQGPGETQYF	TGCGCCAGCAGCTTCCAGGGGCCCGGAGAGACCCAGTACTTC
-	-	14	TRBV11-2	TRBJ2-2	CASSLDRGTGELFF	TGTGCCAGCAGCTTAGATCGGGGGACCGGGGAGCTGTTTTTT
TRBD2	once	12	TRBV30	TRBJ2-3	CAWGTSPDTQYF	TGTGCCTGGGGGACTAGCCCAGATACGCAGTATTTT
-	-	15	TRBV10-3	TRBJ1-3	CAISDSTKSGNTIYF	TGTGCCATCAGTGACAGTACTAAGAGTGGAAACACCATATATTTT
TRBD2	-	16	TRBV6-5	TRBJ2-7	CASSYSRTSGGYEQYF	TGTGCCAGCAGTTACTCGCGGACTAGCGGAGGTTACGAGCAGTACTTC
TRBD2	-	16	TRBV7-8	TRBJ2-1	CASSLKAGVSYNEQFF	TGTGCCAGCAGCTTAAAGGCGGGAGTTTCCTACAATGAGCAGTTCTTC
TRBD2	-	16	TRBV7-3	TRBJ2-1	CASSSGLAGGDNEQFF	TGTGCCAGCAGCAGCGGACTAGCGGGAGGGGACAATGAGCAGTTCTTC
-	-	15	TRBV14	TRBJ2-4	CASSQVGPQEDIQYF	TGTGCCAGCAGCCAAGTAGGCCCCCAAGAGGACATTCAGTACTTC
TRBD1	few	16	TRBV9	TRBJ1-1	CASSEGQGGFGTEAFF	TGTGCCAGCAGCGAGGGACAGGGAGGTTTTGGCACTGAAGCTTTCTTT
TRBD1	-	15	TRBV6-5	TRBJ2-1	CASSRQGAGGNEQFF	TGTGCCAGCAGCCGACAGGGGGCGGGGGGCAATGAGCAGTTCTTC
TRBD2	once	13	TRBV6-5	TRBJ2-7	CASGGLAGYEQYF	TGTGCCAGCGGGGGACTAGCGGGATACGAGCAGTACTTC
TRBD1	-	15	TRBV18	TRBJ1-1	CASSPTGQGVTEAFF	TGTGCCAGCTCACCCACGGGACAGGGGGTCACTGAAGCTTTCTTT
-	-	11	TRBV20-1	TRBJ2-3	CSGQLADTQYF	TGCAGTGGACAGCTGGCAGATACGCAGTATTTT
-	-	15	TRBV4-3	TRBJ2-1	CASSQDERVRVQQFF	TGCGCCAGCAGCCAAGACGAGAGAGTGCGGGTCCAGCAGTTCTTC
-	-	14	TRBV7-2	TRBJ1-2	CASSFQSGNYGYTF	TGTGCCAGCAGCTTCCAATCAGGGAACTATGGCTACACCTTC
TRBD1	-	15	TRBV5-1	TRBJ2-5	CASSPGQGGQETQYF	TGCGCCAGCAGCCCGGGACAGGGAGGGCAAGAGACCCAGTACTTC
-	few	14	TRBV30	TRBJ1-4	CAWKKQETNEKLFF	TGTGCCTGGAAAAAACAGGAGACTAATGAAAAACTGTTTTTT
-	few	13	TRBV10-2	TRBJ2-7	CASTGFGSYEQYF	TGCGCCAGCACCGGATTCGGGAGTTACGAGCAGTACTTC
TRBD1	few	14	TRBV5-6	TRBJ1-5	CASSLDRGNQPQHF	TGTGCCAGCAGCCTGGACAGGGGAAATCAGCCCCAGCATTTT
TRBD2	-	16	TRBV7-2	TRBJ2-5	CASSLVSGGAGETQYF	TGTGCCAGCAGCTTAGTTAGCGGGGGGGCCGGGGAGACCCAGTACTTC
TRBD2	-	17	TRBV7-2	TRBJ2-3	CASSYSGGSGGTDTQYF	TGTGCCAGCAGCTATAGTGGTGGTAGCGGGGGCACAGATACGCAGTATTTT
-	-	14	TRBV7-8	TRBJ2-5	CASSLQGLQETQYF	TGTGCCAGCAGCTTACAGGGACTCCAAGAGACCCAGTACTTC
TRBD2	-	14	TRBV7-6	TRBJ2-7	CASSLGALAGEQYF	TGTGCCAGCAGCTTAGGAGCTCTAGCGGGGGAGCAGTACTTC
-	-	14	TRBV10-3	TRBJ2-3	CAISDTAETDTQYF	TGTGCCATCAGTGACACGGCGGAGACAGATACGCAGTATTTT
TRBD1	-	15	TRBV6-5	TRBJ1-2	CASSPSWTGNYGYTF	TGTGCCAGCAGTCCTTCTTGGACAGGCAACTATGGCTACACCTTC
-	-	14	TRBV4-1	TRBJ2-7	CASSLGGAGYEQYF	TGCGCCAGCAGCCTCGGCGGGGCAGGCTACGAGCAGTACTTC
TRBD1	-	15	TRBV2	TRBJ1-2	CASSPRTGNTYGYTF	TGTGCCAGCAGTCCGCGGACAGGGAATACGTATGGCTACACCTTC
TRBD1	-	14	TRBV7-2	TRBJ1-3	CASSPTGAGNTIYF	TGTGCCAGCAGCCCAACAGGGGCCGGAAACACCATATATTTT
-	once	14	TRBV4-1	TRBJ2-3	CASSQETGTDTQYF	TGCGCCAGCAGCCAAGAGACAGGCACAGATACGCAGTATTTT
TRBD1	once	14	TRBV5-4	TRBJ2-7	CASSSRDRGHEQYF	TGTGCCAGCAGCTCCCGGGACAGGGGCCACGAGCAGTACTTC
-	-	14	TRBV7-2	TRBJ2-7	CASSLDHAAGEQYF	TGTGCCAGCAGCTTAGACCACGCGGCGGGGGAGCAGTACTTC
-	-	16	TRBV2	TRBJ1-5	CASSSAGGGMHQPQHF	TGTGCCAGCAGCAGCGCGGGGGGGGGCATGCATCAGCCCCAGCATTTT
-	-	14	TRBV7-2	TRBJ2-7	CASSITSSSYEQYF	TGTGCCAGCAGCATTACTAGTAGCTCCTACGAGCAGTACTTC
TRBD1	-	14	TRBV6-1	TRBJ1-4	CASSVGQGSEKLFF	TGTGCCAGCAGTGTGGGACAGGGAAGCGAAAAACTGTTTTTT
-	-	11	TRBV20-1	TRBJ1-2	CSARDLNGYTF	TGCAGTGCTAGAGATTTAAATGGCTACACCTTC
-	-	15	TRBV27	TRBJ2-1	CASSPGLPSYNEQFF	TGTGCCAGCAGTCCAGGACTACCCTCCTACAATGAGCAGTTCTTC
-	-	19	TRBV7-9	TRBJ1-1	CASSPSGAGLRGMNTEAFF	TGTGCCAGCAGCCCTAGCGGGGCGGGCCTTCGGGGAATGAACACTGAAGCTTTCTTT
TRBD1	-	19	TRBV6-1	TRBJ2-5	CASSARAYRGPNAQETQYF	TGTGCCAGCAGTGCAAGAGCTTACAGGGGGCCTAACGCCCAAGAGACCCAGTACTTC
-	-	15	TRBV7-2	TRBJ1-3	CASSWDGGSGNTIYF	TGTGCCAGCAGCTGGGACGGGGGGTCCGGAAACACCATATATTTT
-	-	16	TRBV15	TRBJ1-4	CATSRGGTTTNEKLFF	TGTGCCACCAGCAGAGGCGGGACGACAACTAATGAAAAACTGTTTTTT
-	-	15	TRBV19	TRBJ1-2	CASRRLADNNYGYTF	TGTGCCAGTAGGCGTTTGGCTGACAACAACTATGGCTACACCTTC
-	-	13	TRBV5-4	TRBJ2-1	CASSPGRGDEQFF	TGTGCCAGCAGCCCGGGTAGGGGCGATGAGCAGTTCTTC
-	-	14	TRBV5-1	TRBJ1-2	CASSLLRARYGYTF	TGCGCCAGCAGCTTGTTGAGGGCCCGGTATGGCTACACCTTC
-	-	12	TRBV30	TRBJ2-2	CAWRLPAGELFF	TGTGCCTGGCGTCTCCCTGCGGGGGAGCTGTTTTTT
-	-	16	TRBV5-6	TRBJ1-5	CASSRDGAERNQPQHF	TGTGCCAGCAGCAGAGACGGCGCGGAGCGCAATCAGCCCCAGCATTTT
-	-	13	TRBV5-4	TRBJ1-4	CASREGQSEKLFF	TGTGCCAGCCGGGAAGGACAGTCCGAAAAACTGTTTTTT
-	once	14	TRBV21-1	TRBJ2-3	CASEGQTSTDTQYF	TGTGCCAGCGAGGGACAGACAAGCACAGATACGCAGTATTTT
TRBD1	once	14	TRBV9	TRBJ1-2	CASSPRGDSHGYTF	TGTGCCAGCAGCCCTAGGGGGGACAGCCATGGCTACACCTTC